Listed below are T cell receptor beta chains from one sample, sequenced in a study of high-grade serous ovarian cancer treatment subgroups. Sequencing was performed with immunoSEQ multiplex PCR; in TCRdb, only in-frame clones are kept and a portion is missing. The sample records about 28,000 clones, about 86% being singletons. The specimen sequenced was tumor tissue. The receptors shown here come from a human donor with high-grade serous ovarian cancer. Each CDR3 is given with its conserved first and last residue. A D gene is named only where the DNA matches it firmly.

NA TRBJ2-1 TRBV5-1 CASSLEGLTQYNEQFF
TRBD2 TRBJ2-1 TRBV5-5 CASSRSGSGTYEQFF
TRBD2 TRBJ2-1 TRBV7-2 CASTFVPVAGGKNEQFF
NA NA TRBV29-1 CSVAITDEQYF
TRBD1 TRBJ2-2 TRBV6-6 CASSPMGQSGELFF
TRBD2 TRBJ2-3 TRBV5-4 CASSLPPSSGRSDTQYF
NA TRBJ2-7 TRBV6-1 CASRADGFFYEQYF
TRBD1 TRBJ2-1 TRBV7-6 CASSSDRGRDNEQFF
TRBD2 TRBJ2-3 TRBV4-1 CASSQDPGLDTDTQYF
NA TRBJ2-7 TRBV18 CASSPGYEQYF
NA TRBJ2-3 TRBV1 CTSSQERDTQYF
NA TRBJ2-7 TRBV6-4 CASSFQDSSYEQYF
NA TRBJ2-1 TRBV14 CASSSLSSYNEQFF
TRBD1 TRBJ1-4 TRBV11-2 CASSPTGQSVATNEKLFF
TRBD1 TRBJ2-6 TRBV5-1 CASSSGQGKSSGANVLTF
NA TRBJ1-2 TRBV7-9 CASSLQGTFNYGYTF
NA TRBJ2-1 TRBV18 CASSPQAIRDMYNEQFF
TRBD1 TRBJ2-2 TRBV7-9 CASSSRTGQVNKDTGELFF
TRBD1 TRBJ2-7 TRBV5-5 CASSLVGTGNREQYF
NA TRBJ1-4 TRBV7-9 CASSLRGAGEKLFF
TRBD1 TRBJ2-7 TRBV5-4 CASSLGTGGYEQYF
NA TRBJ1-1 TRBV7-9 CASSLEPGGDTEAFF
NA TRBJ2-5 TRBV5-4 CASKEGNGETQYF
TRBD2 TRBJ2-3 TRBV4-1 CASSQPEAGSQYF
NA TRBJ1-1 TRBV28 CATQQGWAFF
NA TRBJ1-5 TRBV28 CASNEPGPNQPQHF
NA TRBJ2-7 TRBV28 CASSSPGEGSEQYF
NA TRBJ2-2 TRBV6-5 CASSGRARTGELFF
NA TRBJ2-3 TRBV5-1 CASSPKRSSTDTQYF
TRBD1 TRBJ1-1 TRBV6-6 CASRTQGGTEAFF
NA TRBJ2-7 TRBV6-6 CASSSSAGHWDHEQYF
NA TRBJ2-1 TRBV28 CASSLMGREGNNEQFF
TRBD2 TRBJ2-3 TRBV15 CATSREGGGRAFRDTQYF
NA TRBJ2-5 TRBV4-1 CASSQFPTEKETQYF
NA TRBJ2-1 TRBV4-1 CASSQARDTRAGNEQFF
NA TRBJ1-4 TRBV10-1 CASRGDTRGKLFF
NA TRBJ1-4 TRBV13 CASSPDSEKLFF
NA TRBJ1-3 TRBV11-2 CASSLVATWGRENTIYF
NA TRBJ1-1 TRBV7-9 CASSLVHSWDTEAFF
TRBD2 TRBJ2-2 TRBV18 CASSPPYRTSGSRGGELFF
NA TRBJ2-7 TRBV9 CASSVGGGAPVYEQYF
NA TRBJ2-1 TRBV5-1 CASSLGSPPGEQFF
NA TRBJ1-5 TRBV19 CASASVGTYSNQPQHF
NA TRBJ2-7 TRBV5-4 CASSLMGTLQYF
TRBD2 TRBJ2-3 TRBV5-1 CASSLASGTTDTQYF